The clone carrying this T cell receptor (beta chain) was picked up one time. Its cognate antigen is unknown. Sequencing was performed with immunoSEQ multiplex PCR; in TCRdb, only in-frame clones are kept and a portion is missing. Here the sample spans 550,000 to 750,000 clones, around 95% being singletons. The record originates from a study of shared clonotypes between healthy human individuals. Study details: There were three CD4 naive, three CD4 memory, two CD8 naive and one CD8 memory plates per donor. Study-level findings and limits: In contrast to clonotypes shared by all four donors, non-shared clonotypes had lower generation probabilities. Sample collection involved blood only; tissue repertoires are likely different.

Germline lookup yields CDR1 SGHNT and CDR2 YYREEE (reference sequence). V trimming: 1 base; J trimming: 1 base; junction bases outside the gene matches: 3. The CDR3 has 15 residues. Only CD45RO-negative cells positively selected for CCR7 counted as naive CD8 cells, so terminally differentiated effector memory CD45RA+ cells were excluded. The sample consisted of naive CD8+ T cells sorted from blood. The TCR originated in a woman aged 25 to 45 in good health. This rearrangement joins TRBV5-4 to TRBJ1-1; TRBD1 matches at 8 bases. The CDR3 here is CASSLQGAGNTEAFF. The CDR3 DNA is TGTGCCAGCAGCTTGCAGGGGGCAGGGAACACTGAAGCTTTCTTT.